This note documents a single T cell receptor (beta chain) sequence. What it recognizes is unknown. This entry belongs to a study of cytomegalovirus exposure and HLA in healthy donors. Findings and caveats of the study: About 90% or about 30% of the time was how often most TCR beta V segments were productive, according to an earlier analysis. Reports described diagnosis of cytomegalovirus status by the classifier as highly specific and sensitive.

Healthy individuals who donated bone marrow served as the donors. Unrecorded immune exposure was likely among donors, who were nominally healthy when sampled. The PCR used 60 Vbeta and 13 Jbeta primers. TCRdb's copy holds only in-frame clones and misses some; the assay was immunoSEQ multiplex PCR. The table includes around 160,000 clones, roughly 80% detected once. CDR1 and CDR2 from the germline V gene are SGHRS and YFSETQ. V was shortened by 0 bases and J by 0 bases, with 9 bases between the two germline ends. The CDR3 contains 16 residues. The sequencing sample was made of PBMCs. The chain combines TRBV5-1 with TRBJ2-2, with D maybe TRBD2 (6 bases). The receptor comes from a man between 35 and 55 years old in good health and CMV-seropositive. CDR3 residues: CASSLVPSANTGELFF. The CDR3, as DNA: TGCGCCAGCAGCTTGGTTCCTAGCGCGAACACCGGGGAGCTGTTTTTT.